The 24 T cell receptor beta chains given below trace back to one sample, sequenced in a study of T cell clonotyping in hematopoietic cell transplantation. Clones were read by immunoSEQ multiplex PCR, and TCRdb kept only the in-frame ones, dropping some. The sample records approximately 42,000 clones, about 96% being singletons. What was sequenced was peripheral blood mononuclear cells. These receptors were obtained from a man younger than 45 in good health. Some clones in this sample may be carry-over from other donors' samples.

This clone has only one observation. The J gene is TRBJ2-3, the V gene TRBV11-3, with D tentatively TRBD2 (5 bases). This CDR3 has 15 residues. In germline, CDR1 is SGHNT, CDR2 YENEEA. V was clipped by 3 bases and J by 0 bases, with 10 bases between them. This chain's CDR3 is CASSFGRTSTDTQYF. The CDR3 bases are TGTGCCAGCAGCTTTGGCAGGACTAGCACAGATACGCAGTATTTT.

The rearrangement joins TRBV5-6 to TRBJ2-1, with 10 bases aligning to TRBD2. Germline CDR1 reads SGHDT; CDR2 reads YYEEEE. The CDR3 runs 15 residues. Trimming removed 0 bases from V and 5 bases from J; junction bases left unmatched: 2. This CDR3 is CASSLGTSGNNEQFF. CDR3 in DNA: TGTGCCAGCAGCTTGGGGACTAGCGGCAACAATGAGCAGTTCTTC.

The chain has TRBV4-2 and TRBJ1-6, with D possibly matching TRBD1 (5 bases). The germline V and J ends were trimmed by 5 bases and 10 bases, with 18 bases remaining between them. The germline V gene has CDR1 LGHNA and CDR2 YNFKEQ. The CDR3 sequence is 15 residues long. CDR3 bases: TGTGCCAGCAGCTTTTGGGGACGCCCGGTCTCACCCCTCCACTTT. Translating it yields CASSFWGRPVSPLHF.

This CDR3 reads CASSYPGILTEAFF. Written as DNA, the CDR3 is TGTGCCAGCAGTTATCCGGGCATCTTGACTGAAGCTTTCTTT. The chain couples TRBV6-5 to TRBJ1-1; D is ambiguous. Germline CDR1 and CDR2: MNHEY and SVGAGI. Trimming cost V 3 bases and J 5 bases, with 13 bases left between them. CDR3 length equals 14 residues.

The chain is built from TRBV30 and TRBJ1-1; D is ambiguous. The germline V gene has CDR1 GTSNPN and CDR2 SVGIG (reference sequence). The V end lost 3 bases, the J end lost 6 bases, and 8 bases lay between the germline ends. The CDR3 contains 11 residues. The CDR3, as DNA: TGTGCCTGGAGCCAGAGCCCTGAAGCTTTCTTT. Translating gives CAWSQSPEAFF.

This clone was counted once. V gene TRBV5-4 combines with J gene TRBJ2-5, with D maybe TRBD2 (6 bases). V lost 2 bases, J lost 4 bases, and 15 bases lay in between. From germline, CDR1 is SGHNT and CDR2 YYREEE (reference sequence). The CDR3 consists of 15 residues. The CDR3, as DNA: TGTGCCAGCAGCTTCCGCGGGACTCCCGGAGAGACCCAGTACTTC. Encoded protein: CASSFRGTPGETQYF.

V is TRBV5-5 and J is TRBJ1-6; D ambiguous. V was shortened by 0 bases and J by 9 bases, with 10 bases between the two germline ends. CDR3 size: 14 residues. From germline, CDR1 is SGHKS and CDR2 YYEKEE (reference sequence). CDR3 residues: CASSLAAPGSPLHF. Written as DNA, the CDR3 is TGTGCCAGCAGCTTGGCAGCTCCGGGTTCACCCCTCCACTTT. Full variable domain (outside the CDR3, taken from reference TRBV5-5 and TRBJ1-6): DAGVTQSPTHLIKTRGQQVTLRCSPISGHKSVSWYQQVLGQGPQFIFQYYEKEERGRGNFPDRFSARQFPNYSSELNVNALLLGDSALYLCASSLAAPGSPLHFGNGTRLTVT.

This chain uses TRBV19 with TRBJ2-2; D is uncertain. Germline CDR1 and CDR2: LNHDA and SQIVND (reference sequence). Trimming pared 2 bases from V and 8 bases from J, leaving 15 bases between. This CDR3 has 15 amino acids. Here the CDR3 reads CASSIIRTRVGELFF. CDR3 nucleotide sequence: TGTGCCAGTAGTATAATCAGGACGCGAGTGGGGGAGCTGTTTTTT.

The chain couples TRBV10-3 to TRBJ2-7, with D uncertain. The V end lost 2 bases, the J end lost 0 bases, and 2 bases lay between the germline ends. Germline V gives CDR1 ENHRY, CDR2 SYGVKD. This CDR3 is built from 12 residues. DNA of the CDR3: TGTGCCATCAGTGAGGTCTCCTACGAGCAGTACTTC. Its translation is CAISEVSYEQYF.

This sequence joins TRBV19 and TRBJ2-7; TRBD1 aligns across 8 bases. The germline V gene encodes CDR1 LNHDA and CDR2 SQIVND (reference sequence). The CDR3 runs to 15 residues. The trim removed 5 bases at V and 2 bases at J, leaving 8 bases unmatched. The CDR3 loop is CASSLSRTGTYEQYF. In DNA, the CDR3 is TGTGCCAGTAGTTTATCCCGGACAGGGACCTACGAGCAGTACTTC.

This clone appeared a single time. This chain uses TRBV5-6 with TRBJ2-4, with unresolved D. V dropped 4 bases and J dropped 1 base, with 18 bases sitting between them. Germline V gives CDR1 SGHDT, CDR2 YYEEEE. CDR3 length equals 17 residues. CDR3 DNA sequence: TGTGCCAGCAGCCCCTCCGGATACGGTGGGGCCAAAAACATTCAGTACTTC. Translating it yields CASSPSGYGGAKNIQYF. Combining the CDR3 with reference TRBV5-6 and TRBJ2-4 gives the whole variable domain DAGVTQSPTHLIKTRGQQVTLRCSPKSGHDTVSWYQQALGQGPQFIFQYYEEEERQRGNFPDRFSGHQFPNYSSELNVNALLLGDSALYLCASSPSGYGGAKNIQYFGAGTRLSVL.

The chain joins TRBV7-9 to TRBJ2-6; D uncertain. The V end lost 5 bases, the J end lost 0 bases, and 8 bases lay between the germline ends. The CDR3 runs to 15 residues. Per the germline V gene, CDR1 is SEHNR and CDR2 is FQNEAQ (reference sequence). CDR3 sequence (DNA): TGTGCCAGCAGCCGTCGGTTCTCTGGGGCCAACGTCCTGACTTTC. This sequence encodes CASSRRFSGANVLTF.

J is TRBJ1-2 and V is TRBV7-9, with D maybe TRBD1 (6 bases). Looked up from germline, CDR1 is SEHNR and CDR2 is FQNEAQ (reference sequence). The CDR3 extends over 15 amino acids. Trimming removed 2 bases at V and 4 bases at J, with 14 bases between. CDR3 residues: CASSLQKDSRYGYTF. CDR3 bases: TGTGCCAGCAGCTTACAAAAGGACAGCCGCTATGGCTACACCTTC.

The rearrangement uses TRBV10-1 and TRBJ2-2; 8 nucleotides align to TRBD1. The CDR3 extends over 17 amino acids. V was pared by 4 bases and J by 6 bases, with 13 bases of the junction left unmatched. From germline, CDR1 is WNHNN and CDR2 SYGVQD (reference sequence). CDR3 amino acids: CASSATQGVGVAGELFF. CDR3 DNA sequence: TGCGCCAGCAGTGCCACACAGGGGGTTGGCGTGGCCGGGGAGCTGTTTTTT.

The CDR3 reads CASSLVEGNTEAFF. The CDR3, as DNA: TGTGCCAGCAGTTTAGTTGAGGGGAACACTGAAGCTTTCTTT. The rearrangement joins TRBV28 to TRBJ1-1; D not certain. CDR1 is MDHEN and CDR2 is SYDVKM in the germline V gene. The CDR3 has 14 amino acids. V was cut by 2 bases and J by 1 base, with 8 bases left in between.

The V and J genes are TRBV9 and TRBJ2-2, with TRBD2 as a possible D gene (6 bases). Germline V lookup: CDR1 SGDLS, CDR2 YYNGEE. The V gene lost 0 bases and the J gene lost 1 base, with 16 bases spanning the gap. The CDR3 is 18 residues long. Here the CDR3 DNA reads TGTGCCAGCAGCGTAGCTACGGGGGTAGCCGGGAACACCGGGGAGCTGTTTTTT. This codes for CASSVATGVAGNTGELFF.

This chain's CDR3 is CASSLRSGANVLTF. CDR3 bases: TGTGCCAGCAGCCTCCGTTCTGGGGCCAACGTCCTGACTTTC. The chain couples TRBV11-3 to TRBJ2-6; D remains unclear. CDR3 length: 14 amino acids. Germline V lookup: CDR1 SGHNT, CDR2 YENEEA. Trimming left V 5 bases short and J 1 base short, with 6 bases between.

V gene TRBV6-4 combines with J gene TRBJ2-2, with 14 bases aligning to TRBD2. The CDR3 runs 18 residues. CDR1 is MRHNA and CDR2 is SNTAGT in the germline V gene. The V segment lost 6 bases and the J segment 0 bases; nucleotides outside the gene matches: 6. DNA for the CDR3: TGTGCCAGCAGCAGACTAGCGGGAGGGACCGCGAACACCGGGGAGCTGTTTTTT. Its protein is CASSRLAGGTANTGELFF.

The rearrangement links TRBV7-9 to TRBJ1-2; D remains ambiguous. This CDR3 is 15 amino acids long. V lost 5 bases and J 6 bases, leaving 19 bases between the germline ends. The germline V gene has CDR1 SEHNR and CDR2 FQNEAQ (reference sequence). The DNA for the CDR3 is TGTGCCAGCAGCCCCCGGGGTAATCGACGGAATGGCTACACCTTC. This codes for CASSPRGNRRNGYTF.

This sequence joins TRBV7-6 and TRBJ2-1; 8 nucleotides align to TRBD2. Trimming removed 1 base from V and 3 bases from J; junction bases left unmatched: 11. This CDR3 spans 18 amino acids. Per the germline V gene, CDR1 is SGHVS and CDR2 is FNYEAQ. This CDR3 is CASSLGRISGEIYNEQFF. CDR3 sequence (DNA): TGTGCCAGCAGCTTAGGGAGGATTAGCGGGGAAATCTACAATGAGCAGTTCTTC.

The chain has TRBV5-4 and TRBJ2-7; 11 nucleotides agree with TRBD2. V shed 2 bases, J shed 0 bases, and the junction held 1 base outside the gene matches. This CDR3 spans 15 amino acids. Germline-derived CDR1 and CDR2 are SGHNT and YYREEE (reference sequence). DNA of the CDR3: TGTGCCAGCAGCTTTCTAGCGGGGGGCTCCTACGAGCAGTACTTC. Encoded protein: CASSFLAGGSYEQYF.

This chain links TRBV6-5 with TRBJ1-6; a possible D gene is TRBD1 (5 bases). The CDR3 spans 14 residues. V dropped 6 bases and J dropped 5 bases, with 11 bases sitting between them. The germline V gene encodes CDR1 MNHEY and CDR2 SVGAGI. CDR3 amino acids: CASSPGRNNSPLHF. CDR3 coding DNA: TGTGCCAGCAGCCCGGGACGGAATAATTCACCCCTCCACTTT.

The V and J genes are TRBV10-3 and TRBJ1-5; the D is unclear. Germline V CDR1 and CDR2: ENHRY, SYGVKD. This CDR3 spans 15 amino acids. Between the trimmed V and J ends, which lost 5 bases and 0 bases, there was a span of 11 bases. CDR3 nucleotides: TGTGCCATCAGTTCAGCCGGTAATAGCAATCAGCCCCAGCATTTT. It yields the protein CAISSAGNSNQPQHF.

V is TRBV4-2 and J is TRBJ1-5; D gene uncertain. CDR1 is LGHNA and CDR2 is YNFKEQ in the germline V gene. The CDR3 consists of 18 residues. Trimming shortened V by 0 bases and J by 0 bases, and 15 bases separated the two germline ends. For the CDR3, the DNA is TGTGCCAGCAGCCAAGATATTGAAGGGATCCATAGCAATCAGCCCCAGCATTTT. Translation: CASSQDIEGIHSNQPQHF.